The 31 T cell receptor beta chains below were found in one sample sequenced in a study of blood T cell repertoires in COVID-19. The table came from immunoSEQ multiplex PCR; TCRdb's copy has only in-frame clones and leaves some out. The sample has about 190,000 clones, more than 85% seen once. The sample was peripheral blood. These receptors were obtained from a woman in her twenties or thirties with active or convalescent COVID-19.

V is TRBV11-3 and J is TRBJ2-3; D is unclear. Germline CDR1 is SGHNT and CDR2 is YENEEA. Trimming took off 4 bases at V and 0 bases at J, with 5 bases between the two ends. The CDR3 loop spans 13 amino acids. The CDR3 is CASSSTSTDTQYF. The CDR3 nucleotides are TGTGCCAGCAGCTCAACTAGCACAGATACGCAGTATTTT.

The rearrangement joins TRBV2 to TRBJ1-5; 8 bases line up with TRBD1. Per the germline V gene, CDR1 is SNHLY and CDR2 is FYNNEI. The CDR3 runs 15 residues. J lost 4 bases, V lost 6 bases, and 8 bases had no gene match. This CDR3 is CASSDRQGRNQPQHF. The CDR3 coding sequence is TGTGCCAGCAGCGACCGACAGGGGAGGAATCAGCCCCAGCATTTT. Drawing the rest from reference TRBV2 and TRBJ1-5, the complete variable domain is EPEVTQTPSHQVTQMGQEVILRCVPISNHLYFYWYRQILGQKVEFLVSFYNNEISEKSEIFDDQFSVERPDGSNFTLKIRSTKLEDSAMYFCASSDRQGRNQPQHFGDGTRLSIL.

The chain is built from TRBV5-1 and TRBJ1-2, with D unclear. V was trimmed by 0 bases and J by 3 bases, leaving 12 bases between them. CDR1 SGHRS and CDR2 YFSETQ come from the germline V gene. This CDR3 has 15 amino acids. This chain's CDR3 is CASSLGSVSDYGYTF. Here the CDR3 DNA reads TGCGCCAGCAGCTTGGGATCAGTAAGTGACTATGGCTACACCTTC.

The rearrangement links TRBV7-6 to TRBJ2-7, with 12 bases fitting TRBD2. Trimming took 4 bases from V and 5 from J; bases not matched to a gene: 3. This CDR3 has 14 amino acids. The V gene's germline CDR1 is SGHVS and CDR2 FNYEAQ. CDR3 loop: CASSSLAGGHEQYF. CDR3 nucleotides: TGTGCCAGCAGCTCACTAGCGGGAGGCCACGAGCAGTACTTC.

The chain has TRBV24-1 and TRBJ2-1, with D perhaps matching TRBD1 (5 bases). The V gene lost 4 bases and the J gene lost 3 bases, with 15 bases spanning the gap. Germline assignment: CDR1 KGHDR and CDR2 SFDVKD. This CDR3 is 16 amino acids long. The CDR3 nucleotides read TGTGCCACCAGTGAGGGGAAGGGGCCAAACTACAATGAGCAGTTCTTC. Encoded protein: CATSEGKGPNYNEQFF.

This clone was counted a few times. The chain employs TRBV11-2 and TRBJ1-3; 8 bases are shared with TRBD1. The CDR3 is 14 amino acids. Germline CDR1 is SGHAT and CDR2 is FQNNGV. V lost 4 bases and J lost 5; bases outside the gene matches: 4. For the CDR3, the DNA is TGTGCCAGCAGCTATTGGACAGGGAGAAACACCATATATTTT. Its protein is CASSYWTGRNTIYF. The full variable domain, rest sourced from reference TRBV11-2 and TRBJ1-3, is EAGVAQSPRYKIIEKRQSVAFWCNPISGHATLYWYQQILGQGPKLLIQFQNNGVVDDSQLPKDRFSAERLKGVDSTLKIQPAKLEDSAVYLCASSYWTGRNTIYFGEGSWLTVV.

The chain carries TRBV29-1 and TRBJ2-1, with 12 bases matching TRBD2. V was clipped by 4 bases and J by 7 bases; unmatched bases: 8. This CDR3 is 15 amino acids long. Germline CDR1 SQVTM, CDR2 ANQGSEA. CDR3 protein: CSVVPSGRVRNEQFF. In DNA, the CDR3 is TGCAGCGTTGTCCCTAGCGGGAGGGTACGGAATGAGCAGTTCTTC.

The table lists this clone with a few counts. The chain joins TRBV11-3 to TRBJ2-1, with 10 bases aligning to TRBD2. Germline V gives CDR1 SGHNT, CDR2 YENEEA. V lost 8 bases, J lost 8 bases, and 6 bases stayed unmatched. The CDR3 consists of 13 residues. CDR3 sequence (DNA): TGTGCCAGCGCCGATGGGACTAGCGATGAGCAGTTCTTC. Protein product: CASADGTSDEQFF.

V usage is TRBV11-2 and J usage is TRBJ2-7; D is perhaps TRBD1 (6 bases). CDR3 size: 13 residues. Germline assignment: CDR1 SGHAT and CDR2 FQNNGV. Between the trimmed V and J ends, which lost 2 bases and 6 bases, there was a span of 11 bases. The CDR3 protein is CASSLTYRVEQYF. CDR3 nucleotides: TGTGCCAGCAGCTTAACCTACAGGGTCGAGCAGTACTTC.

V and J are TRBV6-6 and TRBJ1-2; 7 bases are a match to TRBD1. Germline loops: CDR1 MNHNY, CDR2 SVGAGI (reference sequence). V trimming: 2 bases; J trimming: 9 bases; junction bases outside the gene matches: 6. CDR3 size: 13 residues. CDR3: CASSYDRVMSYTF. The CDR3 nucleotides are TGTGCCAGCAGTTACGACAGGGTAATGAGCTACACCTTC.

The chain recombines TRBV7-6 with TRBJ1-3, with unresolved D. V shed 4 bases and J shed 7 bases, with 5 bases lying between them. This CDR3 spans 11 amino acids. Per the germline V gene, CDR1 is SGHVS and CDR2 is FNYEAQ. The CDR3 region is CASSSVNTIYF. CDR3 in DNA: TGTGCCAGCAGCTCGGTGAACACCATATATTTT.

This chain joins TRBV27 and TRBJ2-7, with TRBD2 identical over 12 bases. With V trimmed by 2 bases and J by 2 bases, 10 bases remained unmatched. Germline CDR1 is MNHEY and CDR2 is SMNVEV (reference sequence). The CDR3 sequence is 18 residues long. The CDR3 loop reads CASSLKASGRANAYEQYF. The CDR3 DNA follows: TGTGCCAGCAGTTTAAAGGCTAGCGGGAGGGCCAATGCCTACGAGCAGTACTTC.

The gene calls are TRBV18 and TRBJ1-6; 9 nucleotides line up with TRBD1. CDR3 length: 17 residues. V lost 2 bases, J lost 2 bases, and 4 bases stayed unmatched. From germline, CDR1 is KGHSH and CDR2 LQKENI. This chain's CDR3 is CASSPNRGQAYNSPLHF. The CDR3 DNA sequence: TGTGCCAGCTCACCAAACAGGGGGCAAGCCTATAATTCACCCCTCCACTTT.

This clone turned up a few times. This rearrangement joins TRBV9 to TRBJ1-2, with D uncertain. The germline V gene encodes CDR1 SGDLS and CDR2 YYNGEE. Trimming stripped 4 bases from V and 3 bases from J, with 13 bases between. This CDR3 is built from 14 residues. The CDR3 loop reads CASSTTFFDYGYTF. CDR3 nucleotide sequence: TGTGCCAGCAGCACGACATTCTTCGACTATGGCTACACCTTC.

This clone was detected only once. This chain connects TRBV5-8 to TRBJ1-1; D is uncertain. Trimming shortened V by 4 bases and J by 1 base, and 17 bases separated the two germline ends. The CDR3 covers 16 residues. Germline CDR1 SGHTS, CDR2 YDEGEE. The CDR3 nucleotides are TGTGCCAGCAGCCGTGGCGGTTGGGTCGAGAACACTGAAGCTTTCTTT. It codes for CASSRGGWVENTEAFF.

The V gene is TRBV28, the J gene TRBJ1-5, with TRBD1 matching over 7 bases. The CDR3 covers 15 residues. The germline CDR1 and CDR2 sequences are MDHEN and SYDVKM. Germline trimming cut 5 bases from V and 2 bases from J; bases unmatched to any gene: 6. This CDR3 reads CASSKTGAGNQPQHF. The DNA of the CDR3 is TGTGCCAGCAGTAAAACAGGGGCGGGCAATCAGCCCCAGCATTTT.

CDR3 region: CAWSGQLTGELFF. CDR3 sequence (DNA): TGTGCCTGGAGCGGACAGTTAACCGGGGAGCTGTTTTTT. The chain combines TRBV30 with TRBJ2-2, with a tentative D call TRBD1 (6 bases). V lost 3 bases to trimming and J lost 5 bases, with 10 bases between them. Per the germline V gene, CDR1 is GTSNPN and CDR2 is SVGIG (reference sequence). The CDR3 has 13 amino acids.

This sequence joins TRBV15 and TRBJ1-2; tentatively, D is TRBD1 (6 bases). V lost 3 bases and J 7 bases, leaving 21 bases between the germline ends. CDR1 and CDR2 from the germline V gene are LNHNV and YYDKDF (reference sequence). The CDR3 has 16 amino acids. CDR3 in DNA: TGTGCCACCAGCAGTCAACCCTATCTACAGGGAAGTGGCTACACCTTC. It is translated as CATSSQPYLQGSGYTF.

This rearrangement joins TRBV28 to TRBJ2-7, with TRBD1 matching 8 bases. The V segment lost 5 bases and the J segment 9 bases; nucleotides outside the gene matches: 6. The germline gives CDR1 MDHEN, CDR2 SYDVKM. This CDR3 has 12 amino acids. For the CDR3, the DNA is TGTGCCAGCAGTCTTGACAGGGGAAGGCAGTACTTC. This translates into CASSLDRGRQYF.

The CDR3 DNA reads TGCGCCAGCAGTTTGGAGGACAGCGAGATTTTTAATTCACCCCTCCACTTT. Its translation is CASSLEDSEIFNSPLHF. The V and J genes are TRBV23-1 and TRBJ1-6, with a possible D match to TRBD1 (6 bases). TRBV23-1 is designated an ORF whose function remains uncertain. The V gene lost 5 bases and the J gene lost 6 bases, with 20 bases spanning the gap. The CDR3 has 17 residues.

The genes are TRBV6-5 and TRBJ2-7; D might be TRBD2 (5 bases). CDR3 size: 15 residues. CDR1 and CDR2 from the germline V gene are MNHEY and SVGAGI. V lost 8 bases, J lost 2 bases, and 19 bases lay in between. The CDR3 DNA reads TGTGCCAGCCTCGGACTGCTAAGGCCTACCTACGAGCAGTACTTC. This encodes CASLGLLRPTYEQYF.

The chain is built from TRBV28 and TRBJ1-1; TRBD1 matches 7 bases. This CDR3 comprises 13 residues. The germline V gene encodes CDR1 MDHEN and CDR2 SYDVKM. The trim removed 3 bases at V and 4 bases at J, leaving 2 bases unmatched. The CDR3 is CASSLTGSTEAFF. CDR3 bases: TGTGCCAGCAGTTTGACAGGGAGCACTGAAGCTTTCTTT.

This clone has more than one count but fewer than ten. V is TRBV7-9 and J is TRBJ1-2, with 7 bases that match TRBD1. CDR1 and CDR2 from the germline V gene are SEHNR and FQNEAQ (reference sequence). The CDR3 is 14 amino acids. V gave up 1 base and J gave up 7 bases; unmatched junction bases: 6. Here the CDR3 reads CASSLGQGQSGYTF. In nucleotides, the CDR3 is TGTGCCAGCAGCTTAGGACAGGGCCAATCTGGCTACACCTTC.

CDR3 sequence (DNA): TGTGCCAGCAGGGCTGGACTACCCAATGAGCAGTTCTTC. Translated: CASRAGLPNEQFF. The chain recombines TRBV12-3 or TRBV12-4 with TRBJ2-1; D perhaps matches TRBD2 (6 bases). V lost 6 bases to trimming and J lost 6 bases, with 12 bases between them. This CDR3 has 13 residues.

The V gene is TRBV10-2, the J gene TRBJ2-3, with a tentative D call TRBD1 (6 bases). In germline, CDR1 is WSHSY, CDR2 SAAADI. The germline V and J ends were trimmed by 0 bases and 2 bases, with 15 bases remaining between them. CDR3 length equals 17 residues. CDR3 loop: CASSESLGAGDTDTQYF. Here the CDR3 DNA reads TGCGCCAGCAGTGAGTCGTTGGGGGCCGGGGACACAGATACGCAGTATTTT.

The rearrangement links TRBV5-8 to TRBJ1-1; 9 nucleotides match TRBD1. Germline CDR1 is SGHTS and CDR2 is YDEGEE. CDR3 length: 13 residues. Trimming cost V 1 base and J 10 bases; bases outside gene matches: 5. Here the CDR3 DNA reads TGTGCCAGCAGCTTGACCCACAGGGGGCGAGCTTTCTTT. This sequence encodes CASSLTHRGRAFF.

V and J are TRBV18 and TRBJ2-5; TRBD2 matches 14 bases. V lost 3 bases and J lost 4; bases outside the gene matches: 7. This CDR3 region has 17 residues. CDR1 and CDR2 (germline): KGHSH, LQKENI. The CDR3 DNA reads as TGTGCCAGCTCACCGTTGACTAGCGGGGGGGCAGGAGAGACCCAGTACTTC. Amino acid sequence: CASSPLTSGGAGETQYF.

This sequence joins TRBV5-5 and TRBJ2-3; tentatively, D is TRBD2 (6 bases). The V end lost 3 bases, the J end lost 11 bases, and 16 bases lay between the germline ends. The germline CDR1 and CDR2 sequences are SGHKS and YYEKEE (reference sequence). The CDR3 extends over 13 amino acids. The CDR3 reads CASSSEWGVEQYF. CDR3 nucleotides: TGTGCCAGCAGCTCCGAATGGGGGGTCGAGCAGTATTTT.

The chain links TRBV10-3 to TRBJ2-1; the match to TRBD2 covers 13 bases. Germline lookup yields CDR1 ENHRY and CDR2 SYGVKD. V was pared by 11 bases and J by 9 bases, with 10 bases of the junction left unmatched. The CDR3 is 14 residues long. CDR3 in amino acids: CAAAGTSGTTEQFF. In nucleotides, the CDR3 is TGTGCCGCCGCCGGGACTAGCGGGACTACTGAGCAGTTCTTC.

The chain combines TRBV18 with TRBJ1-1; 10 nucleotides match TRBD1. CDR1 and CDR2 from the germline V gene are KGHSH and LQKENI. The CDR3 is 18 amino acids. V lost 3 bases to trimming and J lost 5 bases; unmatched junction nucleotides: 15. The CDR3 DNA reads TGTGCCAGCTCACCCCTCTTAAGACAGGGGGCAGGTAGTACTGAAGCTTTCTTT. This sequence encodes CASSPLLRQGAGSTEAFF.

The rearrangement links TRBV10-1 to TRBJ1-2; D might be TRBD1 (5 bases). V was clipped by 2 bases and J by 2 bases, with 6 bases between them. Germline loops: CDR1 WNHNN, CDR2 SYGVQD (reference sequence). The CDR3 is 13 amino acids. CDR3 sequence: CASSENRNYGYTF. The CDR3 DNA reads as TGCGCCAGCAGTGAGAACAGGAACTATGGCTACACCTTC.